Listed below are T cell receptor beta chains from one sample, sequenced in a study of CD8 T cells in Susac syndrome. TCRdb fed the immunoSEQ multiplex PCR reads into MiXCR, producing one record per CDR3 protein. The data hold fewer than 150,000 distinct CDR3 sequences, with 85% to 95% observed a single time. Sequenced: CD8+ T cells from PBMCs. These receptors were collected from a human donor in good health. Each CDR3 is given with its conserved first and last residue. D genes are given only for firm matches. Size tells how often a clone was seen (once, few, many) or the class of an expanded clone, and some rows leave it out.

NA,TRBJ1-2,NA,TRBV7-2,CASLTFAGLHYGYTF,TGTGCCAGCCTGACGTTCGCGGGCCTACACTATGGCTACACCTTC
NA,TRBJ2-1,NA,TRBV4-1,CASSLQEDPELGEQFF,TGCGCCAGCAGCCTGCAGGAGGACCCCGAGCTCGGTGAGCAGTTCTTC
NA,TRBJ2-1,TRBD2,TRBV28,CASSIGVRELQYEQFF,TGTGCCAGCAGTATAGGAGTGCGGGAGTTGCAGTATGAGCAGTTCTTC
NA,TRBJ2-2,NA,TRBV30,CAWSRGTGELFF,TGTGCCTGGTCGAGGGGGACCGGGGAGCTGTTTTTT
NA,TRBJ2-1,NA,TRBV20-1,CSARSADSGTYNEQFF,TGCAGTGCTAGATCGGCGGATAGCGGCACATACAATGAGCAGTTCTTC
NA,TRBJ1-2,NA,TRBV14,CASSQGLYGYTF,TGTGCCAGCAGCCAAGGACTCTATGGCTACACCTTC
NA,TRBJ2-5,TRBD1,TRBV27,CASSPGTVPQETQYF,TGTGCCAGCAGCCCAGGGACAGTCCCGCAAGAGACCCAGTACTTC
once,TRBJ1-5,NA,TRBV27,CASGRVGNQPQHF,TGTGCCAGCGGCAGGGTCGGCAATCAGCCCCAGCATTTT
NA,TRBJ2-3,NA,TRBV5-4,CASSLAPGAVDTQYF,TGTGCCAGCAGCTTGGCGCCGGGAGCGGTAGATACGCAGTATTTT
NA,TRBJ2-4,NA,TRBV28,CASKLLRSDIQYF,TGTGCCAGCAAACTTCTCAGATCGGACATTCAGTACTTC
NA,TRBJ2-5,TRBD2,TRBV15,CATSTSLADQETQYF,TGTGCCACCAGCACCTCACTAGCGGACCAAGAGACCCAGTACTTC
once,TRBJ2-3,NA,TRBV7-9,CASSPRLAPDTQYF,TGTGCCAGCAGCCCTAGATTGGCTCCAGATACGCAGTATTTT
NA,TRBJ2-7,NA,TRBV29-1,CSVGGGEVHEQYF,TGCAGCGTTGGGGGCGGGGAGGTCCACGAGCAGTACTTC
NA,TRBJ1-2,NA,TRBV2,CASSEPSGTRYGYTF,TGTGCCAGCAGTGAACCCTCAGGGACGCGCTATGGCTACACCTTC
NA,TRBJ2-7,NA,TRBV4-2,CASSQDWVGSLGREQYF,TGTGCCAGCAGCCAAGATTGGGTGGGCTCACTGGGGCGAGAGCAGTACTTC
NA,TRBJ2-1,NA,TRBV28,CASSPYGGIGNEQFF,TGTGCCAGCAGTCCGTATGGTGGTATAGGGAATGAGCAGTTCTTC
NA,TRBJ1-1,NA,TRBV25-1,CASSDPNTEAFF,TGTGCCAGCAGTGACCCTAACACTGAAGCTTTCTTT
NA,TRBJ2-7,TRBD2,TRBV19,CASSILAGDEQYF,TGTGCCAGTAGTATTCTAGCGGGAGACGAGCAGTACTTC
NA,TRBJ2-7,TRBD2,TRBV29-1,CSVETSGRTYEQYF,TGCAGCGTTGAAACTAGCGGGAGGACCTACGAGCAGTACTTC
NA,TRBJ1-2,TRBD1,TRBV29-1,CSVEGGQGGGYTF,TGCAGCGTTGAAGGAGGACAGGGGGGTGGCTACACCTTC
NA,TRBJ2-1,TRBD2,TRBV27,CASSLAGWEFF,TGTGCCAGCAGCTTAGCGGGCTGGGAGTTCTTC
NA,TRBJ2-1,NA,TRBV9,CASSGSGAPYNEQFF,TGTGCCAGCAGTGGTTCCGGGGCCCCATACAATGAGCAGTTCTTC
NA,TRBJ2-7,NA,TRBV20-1,CSAPRDSGTYEQYF,TGCAGTGCTCCCAGGGACTCGGGGACCTACGAGCAGTACTTC
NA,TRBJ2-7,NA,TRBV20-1,CSATTPSVGYEQYF,TGCAGTGCCACTACGCCTAGCGTTGGATACGAGCAGTACTTC
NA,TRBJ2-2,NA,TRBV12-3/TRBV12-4,CASSHTPGTESAGELFF,TGTGCCAGCAGCCACACACCGGGGACCGAATCCGCCGGGGAGCTGTTTTTT
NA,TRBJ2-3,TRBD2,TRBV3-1,CASSQAGASGPDLDTQYF,TGTGCCAGCAGCCAAGCAGGAGCTAGCGGACCCGACTTAGATACGCAGTATTTT
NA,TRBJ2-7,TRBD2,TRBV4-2,CASSPGELAGGYEQYF,TGTGCCAGCAGCCCAGGGGAGCTAGCGGGAGGTTACGAGCAGTACTTC
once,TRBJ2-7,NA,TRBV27,CASSPGQEQYF,TGTGCCAGCAGTCCCGGACAGGAGCAGTACTTC